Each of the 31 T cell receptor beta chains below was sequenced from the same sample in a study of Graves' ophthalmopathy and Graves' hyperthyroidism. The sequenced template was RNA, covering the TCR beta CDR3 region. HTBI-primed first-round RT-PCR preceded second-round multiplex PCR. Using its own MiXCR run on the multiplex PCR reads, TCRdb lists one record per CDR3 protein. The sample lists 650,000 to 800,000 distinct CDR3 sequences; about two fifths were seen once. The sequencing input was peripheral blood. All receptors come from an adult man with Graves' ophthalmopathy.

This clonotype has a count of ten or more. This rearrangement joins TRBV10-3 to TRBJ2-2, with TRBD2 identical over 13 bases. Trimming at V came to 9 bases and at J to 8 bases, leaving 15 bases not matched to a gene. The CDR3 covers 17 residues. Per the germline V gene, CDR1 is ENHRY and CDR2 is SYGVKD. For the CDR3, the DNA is TGTGCCATACGAGGACTAGCGGGAGTCGGTCGTTCGGGGGAGCTGTTTTTT. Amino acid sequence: CAIRGLAGVGRSGELFF.

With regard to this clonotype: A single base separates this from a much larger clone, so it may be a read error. DNA for the CDR3: TGTGCCAGCAGCTTTGTGGGAGGGGATGGCTACACCTTC. As protein: CASSFVGGDGYTF. The V and J genes are TRBV5-5 and TRBJ1-2; D possibly corresponds to TRBD1 (5 bases). The CDR3 runs to 13 residues. Trimming took 2 bases from V and 6 from J, leaving 11 bases between them. CDR1 is SGHKS, CDR2 YYEKEE, per germline (reference sequence).

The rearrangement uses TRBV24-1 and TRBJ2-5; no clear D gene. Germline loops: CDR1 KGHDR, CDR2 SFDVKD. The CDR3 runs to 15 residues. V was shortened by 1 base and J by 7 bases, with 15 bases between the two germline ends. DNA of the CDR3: TGTGCCACCAGTGATTTAGAAGGGCCTGGTGGGACCCAGTACTTC. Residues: CATSDLEGPGGTQYF.

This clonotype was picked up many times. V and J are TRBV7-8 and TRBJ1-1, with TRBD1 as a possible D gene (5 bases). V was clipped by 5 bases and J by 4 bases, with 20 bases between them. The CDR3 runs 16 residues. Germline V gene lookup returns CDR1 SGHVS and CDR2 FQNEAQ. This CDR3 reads CASSHSGGERSTEAFF. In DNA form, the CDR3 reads TGTGCCAGCAGCCATAGCGGGGGGGAAAGGAGCACTGAAGCTTTCTTT.

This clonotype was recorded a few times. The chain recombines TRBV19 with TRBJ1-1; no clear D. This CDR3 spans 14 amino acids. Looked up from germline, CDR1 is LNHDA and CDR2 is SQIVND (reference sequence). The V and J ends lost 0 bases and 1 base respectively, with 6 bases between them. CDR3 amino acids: CASSIDTRNTEAFF. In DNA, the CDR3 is TGTGCCAGTAGTATAGATACAAGGAACACTGAAGCTTTCTTT.

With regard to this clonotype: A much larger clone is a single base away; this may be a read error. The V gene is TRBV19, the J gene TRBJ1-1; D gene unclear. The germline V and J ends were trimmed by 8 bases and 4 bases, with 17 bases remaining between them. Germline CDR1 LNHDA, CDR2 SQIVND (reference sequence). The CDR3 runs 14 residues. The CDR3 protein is CASGPARGSTEAFF. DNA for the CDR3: TGTGCCAGTGGGCCCGCGCGGGGAAGCACTGAAGCTTTCTTT.

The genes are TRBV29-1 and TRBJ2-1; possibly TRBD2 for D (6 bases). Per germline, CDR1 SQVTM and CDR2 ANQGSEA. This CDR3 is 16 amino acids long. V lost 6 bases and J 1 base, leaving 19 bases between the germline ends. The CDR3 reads CSVAPKTGLSYNEQFF. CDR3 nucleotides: TGCAGCGTGGCCCCGAAAACGGGACTGTCCTACAATGAGCAGTTCTTC.

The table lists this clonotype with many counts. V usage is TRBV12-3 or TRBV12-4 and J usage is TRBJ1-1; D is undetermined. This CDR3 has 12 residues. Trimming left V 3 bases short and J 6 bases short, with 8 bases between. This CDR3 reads CASSFNGAEAFF. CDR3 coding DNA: TGTGCCAGCAGTTTTAATGGGGCTGAAGCTTTCTTT.

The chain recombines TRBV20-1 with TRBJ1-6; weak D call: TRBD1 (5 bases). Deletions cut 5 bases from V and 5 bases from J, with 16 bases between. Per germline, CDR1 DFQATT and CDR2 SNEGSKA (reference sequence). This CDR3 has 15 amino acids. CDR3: CSAGVGTADNSPLHF. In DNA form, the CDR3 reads TGCAGTGCTGGAGTCGGGACGGCGGATAATTCACCCCTCCACTTT.

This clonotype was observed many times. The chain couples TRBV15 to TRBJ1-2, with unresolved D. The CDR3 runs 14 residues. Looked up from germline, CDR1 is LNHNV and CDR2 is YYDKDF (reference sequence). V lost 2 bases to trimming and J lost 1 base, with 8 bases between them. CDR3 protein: CATSRLMDNYGYTF. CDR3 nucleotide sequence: TGTGCCACCAGCAGACTAATGGATAACTATGGCTACACCTTC. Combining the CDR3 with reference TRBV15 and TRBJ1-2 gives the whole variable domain DAMVIQNPRYQVTQFGKPVTLSCSQTLNHNVMYWYQQKSSQAPKLLFHYYDKDFNNEADTPDNFQSRRPNTSFCFLDIRSPGLGDTAMYLCATSRLMDNYGYTFGSGTRLTVV.

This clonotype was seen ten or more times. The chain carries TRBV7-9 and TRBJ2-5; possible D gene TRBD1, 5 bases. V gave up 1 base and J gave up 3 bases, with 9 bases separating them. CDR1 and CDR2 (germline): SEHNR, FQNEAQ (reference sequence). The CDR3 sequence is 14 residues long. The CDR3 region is CASSLGGRKETQYF. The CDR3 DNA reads TGTGCCAGCAGCTTAGGGGGCAGAAAAGAGACCCAGTACTTC.

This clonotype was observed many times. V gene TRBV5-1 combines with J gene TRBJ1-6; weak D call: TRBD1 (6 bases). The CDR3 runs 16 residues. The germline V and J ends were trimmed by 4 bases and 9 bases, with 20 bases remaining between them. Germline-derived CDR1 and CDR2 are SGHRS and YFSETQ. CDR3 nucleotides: TGCGCCAGCAGCCCTACTCGACAGGATTTGGGTTCACCCCTCCACTTT. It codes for CASSPTRQDLGSPLHF.

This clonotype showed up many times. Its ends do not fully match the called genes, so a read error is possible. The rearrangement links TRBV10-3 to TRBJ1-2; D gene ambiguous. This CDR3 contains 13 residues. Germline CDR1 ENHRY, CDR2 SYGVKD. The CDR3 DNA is TGTGCCAGCAGTTACGGTCATAACTATGGCTACACCTTC. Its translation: CASSYGHNYGYTF.

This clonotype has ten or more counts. The CDR3 loop is CASGDQSSGNTIYF. CDR3 nucleotide sequence: TGTGCCAGTGGGGATCAAAGCTCTGGAAACACCATATATTTT. The chain uses TRBV12-3 or TRBV12-4 and TRBJ1-3, with D unresolved. V was trimmed by 9 bases and J by 0 bases, leaving 12 bases between them. The CDR3 is 14 amino acids.

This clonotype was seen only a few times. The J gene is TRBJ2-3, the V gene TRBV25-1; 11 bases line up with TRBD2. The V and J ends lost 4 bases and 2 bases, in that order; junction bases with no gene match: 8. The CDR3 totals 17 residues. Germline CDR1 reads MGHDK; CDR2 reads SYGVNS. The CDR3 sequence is CASSGPGTSGNTDTQYF. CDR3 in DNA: TGTGCCAGCAGTGGGCCGGGGACTAGCGGAAACACAGATACGCAGTATTTT.

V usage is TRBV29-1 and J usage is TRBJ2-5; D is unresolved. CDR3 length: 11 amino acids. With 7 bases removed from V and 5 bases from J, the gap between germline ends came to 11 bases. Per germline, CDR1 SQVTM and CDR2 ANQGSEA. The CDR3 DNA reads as TGCAGCGCCCAGGCCCAGGAGACCCAGTACTTC. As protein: CSAQAQETQYF.

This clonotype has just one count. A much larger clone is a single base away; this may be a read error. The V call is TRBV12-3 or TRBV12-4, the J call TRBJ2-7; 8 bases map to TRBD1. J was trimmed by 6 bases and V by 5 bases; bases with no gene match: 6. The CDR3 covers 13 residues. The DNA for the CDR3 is TGTGCCAGCAGTCCGACAGGGGTCCGCGAGCAGTACTTC. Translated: CASSPTGVREQYF.

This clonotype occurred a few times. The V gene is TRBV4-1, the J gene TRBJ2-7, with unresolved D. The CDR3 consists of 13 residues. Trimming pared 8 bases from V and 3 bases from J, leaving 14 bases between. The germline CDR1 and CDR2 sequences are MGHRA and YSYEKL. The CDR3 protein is CASSERYFYEQYF. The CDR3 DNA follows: TGCGCCAGCTCCGAACGCTATTTCTACGAGCAGTACTTC.

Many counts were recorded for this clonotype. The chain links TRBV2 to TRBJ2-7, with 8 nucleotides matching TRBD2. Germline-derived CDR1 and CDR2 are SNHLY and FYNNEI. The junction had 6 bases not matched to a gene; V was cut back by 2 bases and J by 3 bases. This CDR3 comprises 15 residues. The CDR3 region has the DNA TGTGCCAGCAGTGAAACCTCGGGAGGGCTCTACGAGCAGTACTTC. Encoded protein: CASSETSGGLYEQYF. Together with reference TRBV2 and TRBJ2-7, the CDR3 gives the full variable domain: EPEVTQTPSHQVTQMGQEVILRCVPISNHLYFYWYRQILGQKVEFLVSFYNNEISEKSEIFDDQFSVERPDGSNFTLKIRSTKLEDSAMYFCASSETSGGLYEQYFGPGTRLTVT.

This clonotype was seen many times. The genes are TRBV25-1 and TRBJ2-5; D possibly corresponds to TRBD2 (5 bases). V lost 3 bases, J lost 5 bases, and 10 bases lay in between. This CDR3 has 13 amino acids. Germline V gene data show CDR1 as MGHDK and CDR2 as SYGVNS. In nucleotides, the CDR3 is TGTGCCAGCAGTGATCTAGCTTTGGAGACCCAGTACTTC. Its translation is CASSDLALETQYF.

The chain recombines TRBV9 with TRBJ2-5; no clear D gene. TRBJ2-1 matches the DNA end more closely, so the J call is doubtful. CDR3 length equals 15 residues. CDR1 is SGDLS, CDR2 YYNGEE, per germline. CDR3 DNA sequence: TGTGCCAGCAGCGTAGGCTACAGCTCCTACAATGAGCAGTTCTTC. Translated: CASSVGYSSYNEQFF.

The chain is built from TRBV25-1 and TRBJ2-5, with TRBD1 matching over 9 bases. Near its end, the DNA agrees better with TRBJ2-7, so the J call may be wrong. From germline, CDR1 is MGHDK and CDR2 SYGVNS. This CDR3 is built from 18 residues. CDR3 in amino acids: CASTLEAGTGRKIYEQYF. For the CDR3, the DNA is TGTGCCAGCACCCTGGAGGCGGGGACAGGGAGAAAGATCTACGAGCAGTACTTC.

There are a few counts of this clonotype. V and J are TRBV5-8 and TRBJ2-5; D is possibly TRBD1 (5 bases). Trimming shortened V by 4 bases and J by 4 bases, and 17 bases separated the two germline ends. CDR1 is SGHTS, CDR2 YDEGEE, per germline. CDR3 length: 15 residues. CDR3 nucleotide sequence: TGTGCCAGCAGCACTCCACGCAGTACAGGAGAGACCCAGTACTTC. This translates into CASSTPRSTGETQYF.

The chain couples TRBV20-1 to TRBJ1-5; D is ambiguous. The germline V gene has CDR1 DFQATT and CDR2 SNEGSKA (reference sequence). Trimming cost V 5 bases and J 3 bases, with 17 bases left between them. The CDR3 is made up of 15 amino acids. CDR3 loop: CSASQDLNVNQPQHF. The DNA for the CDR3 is TGCAGTGCTTCCCAGGATTTGAACGTCAATCAGCCCCAGCATTTT.

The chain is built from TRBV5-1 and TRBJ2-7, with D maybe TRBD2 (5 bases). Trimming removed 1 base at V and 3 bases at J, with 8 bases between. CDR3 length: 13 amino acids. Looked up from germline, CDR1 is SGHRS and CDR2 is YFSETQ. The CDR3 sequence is CASSLSSFYEQYF. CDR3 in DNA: TGCGCCAGCAGCTTGTCTAGCTTCTACGAGCAGTACTTC.

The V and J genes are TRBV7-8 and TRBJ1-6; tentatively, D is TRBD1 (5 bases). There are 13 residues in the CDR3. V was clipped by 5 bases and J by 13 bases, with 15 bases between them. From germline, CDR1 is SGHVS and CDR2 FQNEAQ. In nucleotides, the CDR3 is TGTGCCAGCAGCGTGGGTGCAGGGACCCCCCTCCACTTT. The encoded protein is CASSVGAGTPLHF.

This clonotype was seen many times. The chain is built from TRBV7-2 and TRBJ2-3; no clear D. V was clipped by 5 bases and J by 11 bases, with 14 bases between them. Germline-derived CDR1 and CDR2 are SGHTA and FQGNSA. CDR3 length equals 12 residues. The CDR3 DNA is TGTGCCAGCAGCCTATCGCTGAACGTGCAGTATTTT. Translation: CASSLSLNVQYF.

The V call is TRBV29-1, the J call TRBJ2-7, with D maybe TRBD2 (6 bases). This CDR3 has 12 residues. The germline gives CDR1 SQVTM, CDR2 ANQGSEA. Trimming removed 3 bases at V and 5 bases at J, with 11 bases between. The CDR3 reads CSVEGGLHEQYF. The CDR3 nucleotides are TGCAGCGTTGAGGGAGGTCTCCACGAGCAGTACTTC.

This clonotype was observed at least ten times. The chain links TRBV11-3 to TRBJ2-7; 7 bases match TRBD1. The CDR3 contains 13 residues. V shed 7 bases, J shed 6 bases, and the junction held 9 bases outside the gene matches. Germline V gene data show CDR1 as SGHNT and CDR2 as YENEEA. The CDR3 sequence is CASTVRGQSEQYF. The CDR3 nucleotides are TGTGCCAGCACCGTTAGGGGACAGAGCGAGCAGTACTTC. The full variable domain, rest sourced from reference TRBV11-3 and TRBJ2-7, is EAGVVQSPRYKIIEKKQPVAFWCNPISGHNTLYWYLQNLGQGPELLIRYENEEAVDDSQLPKDRFSAERLKGVDSTLKIQPAELGDSAVYLCASTVRGQSEQYFGPGTRLTVT.

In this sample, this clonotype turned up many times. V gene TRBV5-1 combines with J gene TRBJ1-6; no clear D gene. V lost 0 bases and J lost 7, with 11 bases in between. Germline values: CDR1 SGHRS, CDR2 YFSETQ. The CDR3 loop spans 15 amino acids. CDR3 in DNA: TGCGCCAGCAGCTTGGACAGTACTAGCAATTCACCCCTCCACTTT. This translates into CASSLDSTSNSPLHF.

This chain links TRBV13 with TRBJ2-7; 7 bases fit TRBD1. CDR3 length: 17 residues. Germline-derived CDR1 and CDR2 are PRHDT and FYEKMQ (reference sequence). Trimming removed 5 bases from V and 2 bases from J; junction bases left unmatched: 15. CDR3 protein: CASSPRLPTGWAYEQYF. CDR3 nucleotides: TGTGCCAGCAGCCCACGCCTACCGACAGGGTGGGCCTACGAGCAGTACTTC.